These 20 T cell receptor beta chains were all obtained from the same sample, sequenced in a study of T cells in Graves' hyperthyroidism and ophthalmopathy. TCR beta CDR3 regions were amplified from RNA. The HTBI primer set served for first-round RT-PCR of the TCR CDR3. MiXCR, run by TCRdb on the multiplex PCR reads, gives a single entry per CDR3 protein. The data hold around 360,000 distinct CDR3 sequences, with approximately 14% observed a single time. Sequencing used blood. The receptors come from a woman between 55 and 75 years old with Graves' ophthalmopathy.

The DNA for the CDR3 is TGTGCCAGCAGTTATCACGACAGGGTGGACACCGGGGAGCTGTTTTTT. This sequence encodes CASSYHDRVDTGELFF. V and J are TRBV6-5 and TRBJ2-2; 7 nucleotides line up with TRBD1. CDR3 length: 16 residues. Germline CDR1 and CDR2: MNHEY and SVGAGI. V shed 3 bases, J shed 3 bases, and the junction held 7 bases outside the gene matches.

V gene TRBV6-1 combines with J gene TRBJ1-5, with D perhaps matching TRBD1 (6 bases). Trimming took 9 bases from V and 7 from J, leaving 13 bases between them. The V gene's germline CDR1 is MNHNS and CDR2 SASEGT. This CDR3 has 12 amino acids. CDR3 loop: CASKTGMQPQHF. The CDR3, as DNA: TGTGCCAGTAAAACAGGGATGCAGCCCCAGCATTTT.

The chain couples TRBV6-1 to TRBJ2-1, with D hard to call. V lost 1 base, J lost 2 bases, and 9 bases lay in between. Germline values: CDR1 MNHNS, CDR2 SASEGT. CDR3 length: 15 residues. The CDR3 sequence is CASSEVMGAYNEQFF. CDR3 sequence (DNA): TGTGCCAGCAGTGAAGTGATGGGCGCCTACAATGAGCAGTTCTTC.

The rearrangement joins TRBV5-4 to TRBJ1-2; D is unclear. Between the trimmed V and J ends, which lost 0 bases and 7 bases, there was a span of 10 bases. This CDR3 is 13 amino acids long. The V gene's germline CDR1 is SGHNT and CDR2 YYREEE (reference sequence). CDR3 amino acids: CASSLEGRGGYTF. CDR3 sequence (DNA): TGTGCCAGCAGCTTGGAAGGTCGCGGTGGCTACACCTTC.

This clonotype came up many times. The V gene is TRBV3-1, the J gene TRBJ2-5, with 11 bases identical to TRBD2. V lost 0 bases, J lost 6 bases, and 6 bases stayed unmatched. CDR1 is LGHDT, CDR2 YNNKEL, per germline (reference sequence). The CDR3 runs to 16 residues. CDR3 in amino acids: CASSQDLAGGSQTQYF. The CDR3 DNA reads as TGTGCCAGCAGCCAAGATCTAGCGGGAGGCAGCCAGACCCAGTACTTC.

This clonotype has ten or more counts. J is TRBJ2-7 and V is TRBV28; D remains ambiguous. The germline V gene has CDR1 MDHEN and CDR2 SYDVKM. The CDR3 contains 16 residues. V gave up 5 bases and J gave up 4 bases, with 21 bases separating them. The CDR3 loop is CASSTSGSPLAYEQYF. In DNA form, the CDR3 reads TGTGCCAGCAGTACTTCCGGGTCCCCCTTGGCATACGAGCAGTACTTC.

Points on this clonotype: The CDR3 does not close with the conserved phenylalanine or tryptophan, likely indicating a read error. This chain connects TRBV5-1 to TRBJ1-2, with D hard to call. Trimming shortened V by 0 bases and J by 8 bases, and 14 bases separated the two germline ends. The V gene's germline CDR1 is SGHRS and CDR2 YFSETQ. The CDR3 extends over 14 amino acids. In DNA form, the CDR3 reads TGCGCCAGCAGCTTGGTAGCCGGGGTAGAGGGCTACACCCTC. Protein: CASSLVAGVEGYTL.

On this clonotype itself: A much larger clone is a single base away; this may be a read error. The V gene is TRBV28, the J gene TRBJ2-5; the match to TRBD2 covers 14 bases. The CDR3 contains 15 residues. Germline V gives CDR1 MDHEN, CDR2 SYDVKM. CDR3 sequence: CASGLRLAGGETQYF. DNA of the CDR3: TGTGCCAGCGGTTTAAGACTAGCGGGAGGGGAGACCCAGTACTTC. Looking up the rest from reference TRBV28 and TRBJ2-5 gives the full variable domain: DVKVTQSSRYLVKRTGEKVFLECVQDMDHENMFWYRQDPGLGLRLIYFSYDVKMKEKGDIPEGYSVSREKKERFSLILESASTNQTSMYLCASGLRLAGGETQYFGPGTRLLVL.

This clonotype was counted ten times or more. The chain uses TRBV9 and TRBJ1-1; D unresolved. Between the trimmed V and J ends, which lost 0 bases and 2 bases, there was a span of 8 bases. This CDR3 spans 14 amino acids. Germline V gives CDR1 SGDLS, CDR2 YYNGEE. Here the CDR3 DNA reads TGTGCCAGCAGCGTAGGAGGGATAAACACTGAAGCTTTCTTT. This translates into CASSVGGINTEAFF.

This clonotype was observed a few times. The CDR3 sequence: CASSSRGGGTTDTQYF. As DNA, the CDR3 is TGTGCCAGCAGCTCCCGGGGAGGAGGGACCACAGATACGCAGTATTTT. This chain uses TRBV7-2 with TRBJ2-3; TRBD2 is a possible D gene (6 bases). The germline V and J ends were trimmed by 4 bases and 2 bases, with 16 bases remaining between them. Germline V gene data show CDR1 as SGHTA and CDR2 as FQGNSA. The CDR3 has 16 amino acids.

In its sample, this clonotype was seen many times. This chain uses TRBV18 with TRBJ2-2; the match to TRBD2 covers 8 bases. Germline V gene data show CDR1 as KGHSH and CDR2 as LQKENI. The CDR3 sequence is 16 residues long. V lost 4 bases to trimming and J lost 0 bases; unmatched junction nucleotides: 4. Written as DNA, the CDR3 is TGTGCCAGCTCACGACTTAGCGGGACGAACACCGGGGAGCTGTTTTTT. Translated: CASSRLSGTNTGELFF.

The genes are TRBV10-2 and TRBJ2-1; TRBD2 might be the D (6 bases). Trimming cost V 4 bases and J 6 bases, with 16 bases left between them. The germline V gene encodes CDR1 WSHSY and CDR2 SAAADI. The CDR3 length is 15 residues. The CDR3 reads CASSVTGGIGNEQFF. The CDR3 bases are TGCGCCAGCAGTGTGACGGGCGGGATAGGCAATGAGCAGTTCTTC.

This clonotype was seen ten or more times. This chain links TRBV7-3 with TRBJ2-1; D gene uncertain. Germline values: CDR1 SGHTA, CDR2 FQGTGA. This CDR3 is built from 14 residues. Deletions cut 1 base from V and 4 bases from J, with 8 bases between. CDR3 residues: CASSLSGSYNEQFF. The CDR3 bases are TGTGCCAGCAGCTTAAGCGGCAGTTACAATGAGCAGTTCTTC.

The sample holds a few counts of this clonotype. The V call is TRBV11-2, the J call TRBJ1-3; D gene unclear. CDR3 length equals 15 residues. Germline CDR1 and CDR2: SGHAT and FQNNGV. Between the trimmed V and J ends, which lost 3 bases and 0 bases, there was a span of 9 bases. For the CDR3, the DNA is TGTGCCAGCAGCTTCGGACGGTCCTCTGGAAACACCATATATTTT. As protein: CASSFGRSSGNTIYF.

The chain joins TRBV4-2 to TRBJ1-1; possible D gene TRBD1, 6 bases. V was trimmed by 3 bases and J by 2 bases, leaving 13 bases between them. Germline loops: CDR1 LGHNA, CDR2 YNFKEQ. The CDR3 sequence is 15 residues long. This CDR3 reads CASSHIQGENTEAFF. DNA for the CDR3: TGTGCCAGCAGCCATATACAGGGAGAAAACACTGAAGCTTTCTTT.

Ten or more counts support this clonotype. The chain carries TRBV7-9 and TRBJ2-3; 10 nucleotides align to TRBD2. V shed 3 bases and J 5 bases; nucleotides not matched to a gene: 2. Germline values: CDR1 SEHNR, CDR2 FQNEAQ (reference sequence). The CDR3 sequence is 14 residues long. In DNA form, the CDR3 reads TGTGCCAGCAGCTTCGCTAGCGGGAGAGATACGCAGTATTTT. Its protein product is CASSFASGRDTQYF.

This clonotype was picked up a small number of times. The rearrangement uses TRBV28 and TRBJ2-5, with D unclear. V was cut by 5 bases and J by 3 bases, with 19 bases left in between. CDR1 is MDHEN and CDR2 is SYDVKM in the germline V gene. The CDR3 totals 16 residues. As DNA, the CDR3 is TGTGCCAGCAGTCTTTCCGCAGTGACCCTAGAAGAGACCCAGTACTTC. Translated, it gives CASSLSAVTLEETQYF.

The chain recombines TRBV6-1 with TRBJ1-1; possible D gene TRBD1, 6 bases. This CDR3 spans 12 amino acids. From germline, CDR1 is MNHNS and CDR2 SASEGT. Trimming stripped 6 bases from V and 12 bases from J, with 17 bases between. CDR3 coding DNA: TGTGCCAGCAGACTCCCTCTGGGGGCGACTTTCTTT. It codes for CASRLPLGATFF.

In this sample, this clonotype turned up many times. The chain is built from TRBV19 and TRBJ1-1; TRBD1 matches at 7 bases. The CDR3 contains 14 residues. CDR1 LNHDA and CDR2 SQIVND come from the germline V gene (reference sequence). J gave up 1 base and V 5 bases, and 4 bases lay outside the gene matches. The CDR3 sequence: CASSQQGTNTEAFF. The CDR3 coding sequence is TGTGCCAGTAGTCAACAGGGGACGAACACTGAAGCTTTCTTT.

Many counts were recorded for this clonotype. This rearrangement joins TRBV7-2 to TRBJ1-6, with 9 bases fitting TRBD1. The CDR3 consists of 15 residues. V dropped 5 bases and J dropped 10; count of bases not matched to a gene: 9. CDR1 and CDR2 (germline): SGHTA, FQGNSA. DNA of the CDR3: TGTGCCAGCAGCCCAAGGAGGGGACAGGGCTCACCCCTCCACTTT. This translates into CASSPRRGQGSPLHF.